This is a list of T cell receptor beta chains from one sample in a study of early T cells in non-severe SARS-CoV-2 infection. MiXCR was run by TCRdb on the 5' RACE reads, yielding one entry per CDR3 protein. In the table there are about 59,000 distinct CDR3 sequences, approximately 10% of which are singletons. The sequencing sample was made of whole blood. These receptors originate from an adult who was a healthcare worker with PCR-confirmed SARS-CoV-2 infection or an uninfected control (not recorded which). Each CDR3 is given with its conserved first and last residue. The D gene is left open where the match is weak. Size is omitted from some rows. Given values are once, few, many or a class for expanded clones.

>TRBD2|TRBJ2-3|few|TRBV6-1
CASSDERGARDTQYF
TGTGCCAGCAGTGACGAGCGGGGGGCTAGAGATACGCAGTATTTT
>TRBD2|TRBJ2-3|many|TRBV20-1
CSATAGTFADTQYF
TGCAGTGCTACAGCGGGGACTTTCGCAGATACGCAGTATTTT
>-|TRBJ2-7|-|TRBV5-5
CASSFGSAAYEQYF
TGTGCCAGCAGCTTCGGCAGTGCCGCCTACGAGCAGTACTTC
>-|TRBJ1-2|-|TRBV4-3
CASSQDIGANYGYTF
TGCGCCAGCAGCCAAGATATCGGAGCTAACTATGGCTACACCTTC
>-|TRBJ2-5|many|TRBV12-5
CATQGLEETQYF
TGTGCTACCCAGGGCTTAGAAGAGACCCAGTACTTC
>-|TRBJ2-2|many|TRBV20-1
CSARLINTGELFF
TGCAGTGCGCGACTAATAAACACCGGGGAGCTGTTTTTT
>TRBD2|TRBJ2-4|-|TRBV29-1
CSVFKRGENIQYF
TGCAGCGTTTTTAAGCGGGGGGAGAACATTCAGTACTTC
>-|TRBJ2-7|-|TRBV5-1
CASSSPRGKGYEQYF
TGCGCCAGCAGCTCCCCCCGGGGGAAGGGCTACGAGCAGTACTTC
>TRBD1|TRBJ2-3|few|TRBV19
CAISRDRGTDTQYF
TGTGCCATAAGCCGGGACAGAGGAACCGATACGCAGTATTTT
>-|TRBJ1-2|many|TRBV7-8
CASSLRGSRGLEGYTF
TGTGCCAGCAGCTTAAGGGGCTCGCGGGGGCTAGAAGGCTACACCTTC
>-|TRBJ2-4|-|TRBV2
CASSFGVQYF
TGTGCCAGCAGTTTTGGAGTTCAGTACTTC
>-|TRBJ1-1|many|TRBV29-1
CSVRGGAPHGEAFF
TGCAGCGTTAGGGGGGGGGCGCCCCACGGTGAAGCTTTCTTT
>-|TRBJ1-1|many|TRBV6-5
CASSYIQASGAVKAFF
TGTGCCAGCAGTTACATACAGGCGTCAGGGGCTGTGAAAGCTTTCTTT